This is a list of T cell receptor beta chains from one sample in a study of T-cell reconstitution after alpha-beta-depleted transplantation in children. TCRdb re-called the PCR reads through MiXCR, storing one row per CDR3 protein. The table lists some 830,000 distinct CDR3 sequences, 15% to 20% of them singletons. This sample comprised PBMCs, mostly from graft donor cells, obtained 360 days after TCRalphabeta/CD19-depleted stem cell transplant. The receptors stem from a male patient younger than 18 who had a stem cell transplant for acute lymphoblastic leukemia, so the T cells may come from the graft donor. The CDR3 runs from the conserved cysteine through the conserved F or W. Each record gives: D gene, clone size, V gene, J gene, CDR3 protein, CDR3 DNA. A D gene is named only where the DNA matches it firmly. The listing skips clone size in some rows; elsewhere it reads once, few, many or a size class.

d_call: .; clone_size: few; v_call: TRBV20-1; j_call: TRBJ2-1; cdr3_aa: CSAPLLGDYNEQFF; cdr3_nt: TGCAGTGCTCCGCTTTTAGGTGACTACAATGAGCAGTTCTTC
d_call: .; clone_size: .; v_call: TRBV10-3; j_call: TRBJ2-2; cdr3_aa: CAISVGFGLDVRFTGELFF; cdr3_nt: TGTGCCATCAGTGTCGGTTTCGGACTTGACGTCCGGTTCACCGGGGAGCTGTTTTTT
d_call: .; clone_size: many; v_call: TRBV9; j_call: TRBJ1-4; cdr3_aa: CASSVGHATNEKLFF; cdr3_nt: TGTGCCAGCAGCGTCGGACATGCAACTAATGAAAAACTGTTTTTT
d_call: TRBD1; clone_size: .; v_call: TRBV27; j_call: TRBJ2-2; cdr3_aa: CASSDTGTGYFTGELFF; cdr3_nt: TGTGCCAGCAGTGACACCGGGACAGGGTATTTCACCGGGGAGCTGTTTTTT
d_call: .; clone_size: few; v_call: TRBV7-6; j_call: TRBJ2-1; cdr3_aa: CASSLSVGQANEQFF; cdr3_nt: TGTGCCAGCAGCTTAAGTGTCGGTCAGGCGAATGAGCAGTTCTTC
d_call: TRBD2; clone_size: few; v_call: TRBV14; j_call: TRBJ2-5; cdr3_aa: CASSQHWLAGGSTPTETQYF; cdr3_nt: TGTGCCAGCAGCCAACACTGGCTAGCGGGAGGGTCGACCCCGACGGAGACCCAGTACTTC
d_call: TRBD2; clone_size: few; v_call: TRBV7-9; j_call: TRBJ2-1; cdr3_aa: CASSSGKVHYNEQFF; cdr3_nt: TGTGCCAGCAGTAGCGGGAAGGTTCACTACAATGAGCAGTTCTTC
d_call: TRBD1; clone_size: many; v_call: TRBV29-1; j_call: TRBJ2-3; cdr3_aa: CSVADRGTDTQYF; cdr3_nt: TGCAGCGTTGCGGACAGGGGGACAGATACGCAGTATTTT
d_call: .; clone_size: few; v_call: TRBV3-1; j_call: TRBJ2-3; cdr3_aa: CASSQDHPDTQYF; cdr3_nt: TGTGCCAGCAGCCAAGACCATCCGGATACGCAGTATTTT
d_call: .; clone_size: .; v_call: TRBV27; j_call: TRBJ2-3; cdr3_aa: CASSSRDSYTQYF; cdr3_nt: TGTGCCAGCAGTTCCCGGGACTCCTATACGCAGTATTTT
d_call: .; clone_size: few; v_call: TRBV5-1; j_call: TRBJ2-7; cdr3_aa: CASSLLPARGDEQYF; cdr3_nt: TGCGCCAGCAGCTTGCTCCCGGCCCGCGGGGACGAGCAGTACTTC
d_call: TRBD2; clone_size: .; v_call: TRBV20-1; j_call: TRBJ2-7; cdr3_aa: CSAREQREHYEQYF; cdr3_nt: TGCAGTGCTAGAGAGCAGCGGGAGCACTACGAGCAGTACTTC
d_call: .; clone_size: many; v_call: TRBV12-3/TRBV12-4; j_call: TRBJ2-1; cdr3_aa: CASSWTTGHEQFF; cdr3_nt: TGTGCCAGCAGTTGGACTACCGGCCATGAGCAGTTCTTC
d_call: .; clone_size: .; v_call: TRBV7-6; j_call: TRBJ2-7; cdr3_aa: CASSFPSKDRLSYEQYF; cdr3_nt: TGTGCCAGCAGCTTCCCCTCTAAAGACAGGCTTTCCTACGAGCAGTACTTC
d_call: .; clone_size: few; v_call: TRBV12-3/TRBV12-4; j_call: TRBJ2-5; cdr3_aa: CASSKAGQETQYF; cdr3_nt: TGTGCCAGCAGTAAGGCAGGGCAAGAGACCCAGTACTTC